Listed below are T cell receptor beta chains from one sample, sequenced in a study of graft-versus-host responses after intestinal transplantation. Some clones are missing from TCRdb's copy, which holds only in-frame ones; the method was immunoSEQ multiplex PCR. This table holds about 8,300 clones, roughly 92% found once. The sample in question was PBMCs, obtained about 30 days after intestinal transplant. Receptors originate from a human patient who received an intestinal transplant, so some T cells may come from the graft donor. CDR3s include the opening cysteine and the closing phenylalanine or tryptophan. A D gene is named only where the DNA matches it firmly. A row's size may be missing; if present it is once, few, many or a size class.

V: TRBV7-9; J: TRBJ2-1; D: -; size: -; CDR3: CASSQGPVTEQFF; DNA: TGTGCCAGCAGCCAAGGCCCGGTGACAGAGCAGTTCTTC
V: TRBV19; J: TRBJ2-2; D: -; size: few; CDR3: CASFTGGGGELFF; DNA: TGTGCCAGTTTCACCGGCGGAGGCGGGGAGCTGTTTTTT
V: TRBV7-8; J: TRBJ1-1; D: -; size: -; CDR3: CASRRERGANTEAFF; DNA: TGTGCCAGCAGAAGAGAGAGAGGAGCAAACACTGAAGCTTTCTTT
V: TRBV5-1; J: TRBJ2-7; D: -; size: -; CDR3: CASSLESEVYEQYF; DNA: TGCGCCAGCAGCTTGGAAAGTGAAGTCTACGAGCAGTACTTC
V: TRBV7-8; J: TRBJ1-1; D: -; size: -; CDR3: CASSLQMNTEAFF; DNA: TGTGCCAGCAGCCTCCAGATGAACACTGAAGCTTTCTTT
V: TRBV4-1; J: TRBJ1-2; D: TRBD1; size: -; CDR3: CASSQDPGGHGYTF; DNA: TGCGCCAGCAGCCAAGATCCAGGGGGCCATGGCTACACCTTC
V: TRBV7-7; J: TRBJ2-5; D: TRBD2; size: -; CDR3: CASSAGLGDGETQYF; DNA: TGTGCCAGCAGCGCAGGACTAGGGGACGGAGAGACCCAGTACTTC
V: TRBV4-2; J: TRBJ2-2; D: TRBD2; size: -; CDR3: CASSQGLAAGELFF; DNA: TGTGCCAGCAGCCAAGGACTAGCGGCCGGGGAGCTGTTTTTT
V: TRBV29-1; J: TRBJ2-5; D: TRBD1; size: -; CDR3: CNVAWVQGSWGETQYF; DNA: TGCAACGTTGCTTGGGTACAGGGGTCGTGGGGGGAGACCCAGTACTTC
V: TRBV6-1; J: TRBJ2-7; D: -; size: -; CDR3: CASIVDNSYEQYF; DNA: TGTGCCAGCATAGTGGACAACTCCTACGAGCAGTACTTC
V: TRBV5-5; J: TRBJ2-4; D: -; size: -; CDR3: CASSPGLDKNIQYF; DNA: TGTGCCAGCAGCCCGGGACTGGATAAAAACATTCAGTACTTC
V: TRBV10-2; J: TRBJ1-1; D: -; size: -; CDR3: CASSESRSWGGDTEAFF; DNA: TGCGCCAGCAGTGAGTCGAGGTCGTGGGGGGGGGACACTGAAGCTTTCTTT
V: TRBV5-1; J: TRBJ1-6; D: TRBD1; size: -; CDR3: CASSLDTGGQGANSPLHF; DNA: TGCGCCAGCAGCTTGGATACGGGCGGGCAGGGGGCTAATTCACCCCTCCACTTT
V: TRBV19; J: TRBJ2-1; D: -; size: -; CDR3: CASSIFTFNEQFF; DNA: TGTGCCAGTAGTATATTCACTTTCAATGAGCAGTTCTTC
V: TRBV6-5; J: TRBJ2-7; D: TRBD2; size: once; CDR3: CASSYSGSGGYEQYF; DNA: TGTGCCAGCAGTTACTCGGGTAGCGGGGGCTACGAGCAGTACTTC
V: TRBV6-1; J: TRBJ2-1; D: TRBD2; size: -; CDR3: CASSDFSGGANEQFF; DNA: TGTGCCAGCAGTGATTTTAGCGGGGGGGCAAATGAGCAGTTCTTC
V: TRBV7-2; J: TRBJ1-4; D: -; size: few; CDR3: CASSASPATNEKLFF; DNA: TGTGCCAGCAGCGCAAGCCCCGCAACTAATGAAAAACTGTTTTTT
V: TRBV12-5; J: TRBJ2-1; D: -; size: -; CDR3: CASWPGAYSYNEQFF; DNA: TGTGCTTCTTGGCCGGGGGCCTATTCCTACAATGAGCAGTTCTTC
V: TRBV6-4; J: TRBJ2-6; D: -; size: -; CDR3: CASSDGGANVLTF; DNA: TGTGCCAGCAGTGACGGGGGGGCCAACGTCCTGACTTTC
V: TRBV5-6; J: TRBJ2-1; D: TRBD2; size: -; CDR3: CASSQTSGGLNEQFF; DNA: TGTGCCAGCAGCCAGACTAGCGGGGGGTTAAATGAGCAGTTCTTC
V: TRBV28; J: TRBJ2-1; D: -; size: -; CDR3: CASSLSDRLWGEQFF; DNA: TGTGCCAGCAGTTTATCGGACCGCCTTTGGGGAGAGCAGTTCTTC
V: TRBV30; J: TRBJ1-6; D: -; size: -; CDR3: CAWRASGHNYNSPLHF; DNA: TGTGCCTGGAGGGCATCGGGCCACAACTATAATTCACCCCTCCACTTT
V: TRBV6-4; J: TRBJ2-1; D: -; size: few; CDR3: CASSAGSNNEQFF; DNA: TGTGCCAGCAGTGCCGGCTCAAACAATGAGCAGTTCTTC
V: TRBV11-3; J: TRBJ2-7; D: TRBD2; size: once; CDR3: CASSSGRVYEQYF; DNA: TGTGCCAGCAGCTCAGGGAGGGTCTACGAGCAGTACTTC
V: TRBV10-1; J: TRBJ1-1; D: -; size: -; CDR3: CASSESGRWTEAFF; DNA: TGCGCCAGCAGTGAGTCGGGCAGGTGGACTGAAGCTTTCTTT
V: TRBV11-1; J: TRBJ2-7; D: -; size: -; CDR3: CASSSSYEQYF; DNA: TGTGCCAGCAGCTCCTCCTACGAGCAGTACTTC
V: TRBV11-2; J: TRBJ2-5; D: TRBD2; size: -; CDR3: CASSFDAPTSGGAETQYF; DNA: TGTGCCAGCAGCTTTGATGCACCGACTAGCGGGGGGGCAGAGACCCAGTACTTC
V: TRBV30; J: TRBJ2-2; D: -; size: -; CDR3: CALAGTPTGELFF; DNA: TGTGCCCTCGCCGGGACCCCCACCGGGGAGCTGTTTTTT
V: TRBV27; J: TRBJ2-1; D: -; size: -; CDR3: CASSLGWGDEQFF; DNA: TGTGCCAGCAGTTTGGGTTGGGGGGATGAGCAGTTCTTC
V: TRBV27; J: TRBJ1-2; D: -; size: -; CDR3: CASRAGSWGYTF; DNA: TGTGCCAGCAGGGCAGGGTCGTGGGGCTACACCTTC